The 9 T cell receptor beta chains below all came from one sample that was sequenced in a study of blood T cell repertoires in COVID-19. Sequenced by immunoSEQ multiplex PCR; TCRdb stores in-frame clones only, minus some. The sample lists about 60,000 clones, 89% seen once, with over 11% in the top ten. Source material: peripheral blood. The receptors here all came from an older woman with active COVID-19.

In DNA form, the CDR3 reads TGTGCCAGCAGTAAAGAAGGAGTCTCTGGGGCCAACGTCCTGACTTTC. This codes for CASSKEGVSGANVLTF. This chain uses TRBV6-6 with TRBJ2-6; no definite D call. This CDR3 comprises 16 residues. V was trimmed by 5 bases and J by 0 bases, leaving 11 bases between them. The V gene's germline CDR1 is MNHNY and CDR2 SVGAGI (reference sequence).

The rearrangement joins TRBV3-1 (or the pseudogene TRBV3-2) to TRBJ1-1; D perhaps matches TRBD1 (5 bases). The CDR3 spans 13 residues. CDR1 is LGHDT, CDR2 YNNKEL, per germline (reference sequence). The V and J ends lost 2 bases and 4 bases respectively, with 8 bases between them. The CDR3 loop is CASSQQGFTEAFF. CDR3 DNA: TGTGCCAGCAGCCAACAGGGTTTCACTGAAGCTTTCTTT.

The chain carries TRBV6-5 and TRBJ1-4, with a tentative D call TRBD1 (5 bases). V was cut by 5 bases and J by 3 bases, with 10 bases left in between. The CDR3 runs 14 residues. The germline CDR1 and CDR2 sequences are MNHEY and SVGAGI. CDR3 in amino acids: CASSTRGANEKLFF. The DNA for the CDR3 is TGTGCCAGCAGTACGCGGGGGGCTAATGAAAAACTGTTTTTT.

V gene TRBV6-2 or TRBV6-3 combines with J gene TRBJ2-3; D perhaps matches TRBD2 (6 bases). V lost 2 bases and J lost 2, with 11 bases in between. CDR3 size: 15 residues. CDR1 is MNHEY, CDR2 SVGEGT, per germline. The DNA for the CDR3 is TGTGCCAGCAGTTACATCCAGCGGGTCACAGATACGCAGTATTTT. Residues: CASSYIQRVTDTQYF.

This CDR3 reads CANRDRGASPLHF. In DNA, the CDR3 is TGTGCCAACAGGGACAGGGGCGCCTCACCCCTCCACTTT. The chain couples TRBV2 to TRBJ1-6; 10 nucleotides line up with TRBD1. The ends lost 10 bases at V and 10 bases at J; junction bases unmatched: 7. The CDR3 spans 13 residues. Germline values: CDR1 SNHLY, CDR2 FYNNEI. Variable domain in full (rest from reference TRBV2 and TRBJ1-6): EPEVTQTPSHQVTQMGQEVILRCVPISNHLYFYWYRQILGQKVEFLVSFYNNEISEKSEIFDDQFSVERPDGSNFTLKIRSTKLEDSAMYFCANRDRGASPLHFGNGTRLTVT.

The chain joins TRBV7-2 to TRBJ2-1, with D perhaps TRBD2 (6 bases). Germline loops: CDR1 SGHTA, CDR2 FQGNSA. V was shortened by 2 bases and J by 6 bases, with 17 bases between the two germline ends. The CDR3 covers 16 residues. The CDR3 nucleotides read TGTGCCAGCAGCTTACTCCGCGGGGTCAATATCAATGAGCAGTTCTTC. Protein: CASSLLRGVNINEQFF.

The rearrangement joins TRBV4-2 to TRBJ1-4; D uncertain. The germline V gene has CDR1 LGHNA and CDR2 YNFKEQ. V dropped 3 bases and J dropped 0 bases, with 11 bases sitting between them. CDR3 size: 16 residues. The CDR3, as DNA: TGTGCCAGCAGCCAGAGGTCCCTTGCAACTAATGAAAAACTGTTTTTT. The encoded protein is CASSQRSLATNEKLFF.

This chain connects TRBV5-4 to TRBJ2-3, with D possibly being TRBD2 (7 bases). The CDR3 spans 17 residues. CDR1 is SGHNT and CDR2 is YYREEE in the germline V gene (reference sequence). Deletions cut 4 bases from V and 0 bases from J, with 18 bases between. Here the CDR3 DNA reads TGTGCCAGCAGCGGGGGGCCTAGCGGACCTAGCACAGATACGCAGTATTTT. It specifies CASSGGPSGPSTDTQYF.

The gene calls are TRBV12-5 and TRBJ2-5; 10 nucleotides agree with TRBD2. Germline lookup yields CDR1 LGHNT and CDR2 FRNRAP. J lost 5 bases, V lost 5 bases, and 11 bases had no gene match. This CDR3 is built from 16 residues. The CDR3 nucleotides read TGTGCTAGTGGTCTAAGCGGGGGGGAATGGGTGGAGACCCAGTACTTC. It encodes CASGLSGGEWVETQYF.